The rows below give T cell receptor beta chains drawn from one sample of a study of T cell clones after liver transplantation. Sequenced by immunoSEQ multiplex PCR; TCRdb stores in-frame clones only, minus some. The sample lists about 15,000 clones, nearly 95% occurring once. Material: CD8+ T cells from blood, obtained before liver transplant. The receptor set was obtained from a human donor who received a liver transplant. CDR3s include the opening cysteine and the closing phenylalanine or tryptophan. A D gene is named only where the DNA matches it firmly. Only some rows state a clone size, as once, few, many or a class for expanded clones.

clone size	D gene	V gene	J gene	CDR3 protein	CDR3 DNA
.	.	TRBV7-9	TRBJ2-7	CASSLSELDYEQYF	TGTGCCAGCAGCTTATCGGAACTGGACTACGAGCAGTACTTC
.	.	TRBV27	TRBJ1-1	CASSLAGVNTEAFF	TGTGCCAGCAGTTTGGCAGGGGTGAACACTGAAGCTTTCTTT
.	.	TRBV7-9	TRBJ1-5	CASSFHLNQPQHF	TGTGCCAGCAGCTTCCACCTTAATCAGCCCCAGCATTTT
.	.	TRBV4-2	TRBJ1-2	CASSLSVLLGSDGGYTF	TGTGCCAGCAGCCTGTCTGTCCTCCTAGGTTCCGATGGGGGCTACACCTTC
.	.	TRBV5-4	TRBJ1-1	CASSFTGGDTEAFF	TGTGCCAGCAGCTTCACGGGGGGGGACACTGAAGCTTTCTTT
.	.	TRBV29-1	TRBJ2-1	CSLEDQGYEQFF	TGCAGCCTCGAGGACCAGGGCTATGAGCAGTTCTTC
.	.	TRBV6-5	TRBJ2-7	CASGDAPDEQYF	TGTGCCAGCGGGGACGCCCCGGACGAGCAGTACTTC
.	.	TRBV5-4	TRBJ1-1	CASSSPGTPTPNTEAFF	TGTGCCAGCAGCTCGCCCGGGACACCAACACCGAACACTGAAGCTTTCTTT
.	TRBD2	TRBV4-1	TRBJ2-1	CASSPDVAGPYNEQFF	TGCGCCAGCAGCCCAGATGTAGCGGGACCCTACAATGAGCAGTTCTTC
.	.	TRBV7-9	TRBJ2-1	CASSSDRYNEQFF	TGTGCCAGCAGCTCCGACCGGTACAATGAGCAGTTCTTC
.	.	TRBV7-3	TRBJ1-1	CASSLNRGTEAFF	TGTGCCAGCAGCTTAAATCGGGGCACTGAAGCTTTCTTT
medium-sized	TRBD1	TRBV14	TRBJ1-1	CASSLDRVEAFF	TGTGCCAGCAGCCTGGACAGGGTTGAAGCTTTCTTT
medium-sized	TRBD2	TRBV5-1	TRBJ2-7	CASSFLAGVGEQYF	TGCGCCAGCAGCTTCCTAGCGGGAGTAGGAGAGCAGTACTTC
.	.	TRBV19	TRBJ2-3	CASSRGAGPADTQYF	TGTGCCAGTAGTAGGGGGGCAGGGCCCGCAGATACGCAGTATTTT
.	.	TRBV11-2	TRBJ2-7	CASSLVARAPYEQYF	TGTGCCAGCAGCTTAGTCGCCCGGGCCCCCTACGAGCAGTACTTC
.	.	TRBV5-8	TRBJ2-7	CASTPSYEQYF	TGTGCCAGCACGCCGTCCTACGAGCAGTACTTC
.	.	TRBV18	TRBJ2-1	CASSPGRAGSYNEQFF	TGTGCCAGCTCACCAGGCAGGGCGGGCTCCTACAATGAGCAGTTCTTC
.	TRBD1	TRBV27	TRBJ2-3	CASSRRQGTDTQYF	TGTGCCAGCAGTCGACGACAGGGGACAGATACGCAGTATTTT
.	.	TRBV10-1	TRBJ2-3	CASSAWLDSGTDTQYF	TGCGCCAGCAGTGCCTGGCTGGACTCGGGCACAGATACGCAGTATTTT
.	.	TRBV7-9	TRBJ2-6	CASSHTPPTSGANVLTF	TGTGCCAGCAGCCATACCCCCCCTACCTCTGGGGCCAACGTCCTGACTTTC
.	.	TRBV6-5	TRBJ2-7	CASSYSWGNEQYF	TGTGCCAGCAGTTACTCGTGGGGCAATGAGCAGTACTTC
.	.	TRBV7-8	TRBJ1-1	CASVQGSLNTEAFF	TGTGCCAGCGTCCAGGGGTCCTTGAACACTGAAGCTTTCTTT
.	.	TRBV4-2	TRBJ2-7	CASSQEVLLWEQYF	TGTGCCAGCAGCCAAGAGGTCCTTTTGTGGGAGCAGTACTTC
.	.	TRBV6-4	TRBJ2-3	CASSDSMHPADTQYF	TGTGCCAGCAGTGACTCGATGCATCCTGCAGATACGCAGTATTTT
.	TRBD1	TRBV7-6	TRBJ2-5	CASSPRTGGETQYF	TGTGCCAGCAGCCCTAGGACAGGGGGAGAGACCCAGTACTTC
.	.	TRBV7-9	TRBJ2-7	CASSFVSYEQYF	TGTGCCAGCAGCTTCGTCTCCTACGAGCAGTACTTC
.	.	TRBV19	TRBJ1-1	CASSTQMNTEAFF	TGTGCCAGTAGTACTCAGATGAACACTGAAGCTTTCTTT
.	TRBD2	TRBV28	TRBJ2-2	CASSLISGTTGELFF	TGTGCCAGCAGTTTAATAAGCGGGACCACCGGGGAGCTGTTTTTT
.	TRBD1	TRBV25-1	TRBJ2-7	CASSGRGQGPSYEQYF	TGTGCCAGCAGTGGCAGGGGGCAGGGCCCTTCCTACGAGCAGTACTTC
.	TRBD1	TRBV13	TRBJ2-7	CASSLAGGQGHEQYF	TGTGCCAGCAGTCTAGCAGGGGGACAGGGGCACGAGCAGTACTTC
.	TRBD1	TRBV30	TRBJ2-7	CAWSDIGTELHEQYF	TGTGCCTGGAGTGATATAGGGACAGAGCTCCACGAGCAGTACTTC
few	.	TRBV11-2	TRBJ2-1	CASSFPPYGASRGEQFF	TGTGCCAGCAGCTTCCCCCCCTACGGGGCCAGTCGTGGTGAGCAGTTCTTC
.	.	TRBV10-3	TRBJ1-1	CATGGTEAFF	TGTGCCACCGGGGGCACTGAAGCTTTCTTT
.	.	TRBV25-1	TRBJ2-4	CASSPNRDSNIQYF	TGTGCCAGCAGTCCCAACCGGGACTCAAACATTCAGTACTTC
.	.	TRBV11-2	TRBJ2-7	CASSLTYSYEQYF	TGTGCCAGCAGCTTGACTTATTCCTACGAGCAGTACTTC
.	.	TRBV27	TRBJ2-3	CASRNLGADTQYF	TGTGCCAGCAGAAATTTAGGGGCAGATACGCAGTATTTT
.	.	TRBV7-5	TRBJ2-1	CARGRARGTNEQFF	TGTGCCAGAGGGAGGGCTAGAGGGACTAATGAGCAGTTCTTC
.	.	TRBV7-9	TRBJ1-1	CASRENTEAFF	TGTGCCAGCAGGGAGAACACTGAAGCTTTCTTT
.	.	TRBV10-3	TRBJ1-4	CATRTATNENLFF	TGTGCCACTCGGACAGCAACTAATGAAAACCTGTTTTTT
.	.	TRBV7-4	TRBJ2-2	CASSFKPGSIGNPNTGELFF	TGTGCCAGCAGCTTCAAACCAGGGAGCATCGGTAACCCGAACACCGGGGAGCTGTTTTTT
.	.	TRBV7-9	TRBJ2-3	CASSFLRGSRGSSTDTQYF	TGTGCCAGCAGCTTTCTGAGAGGATCTCGGGGGTCTAGCACAGATACGCAGTATTTT
.	.	TRBV27	TRBJ2-3	CASSLRRDGTDTQYF	TGTGCCAGCAGCCTAAGGCGGGATGGCACAGATACGCAGTATTTT
.	.	TRBV5-1	TRBJ2-2	CASSGGTGELFF	TGCGCCAGCAGCGGGGGGACCGGGGAGCTGTTTTTT
.	.	TRBV19	TRBJ1-5	CASSRGGNQPQHF	TGTGCCAGTAGTAGGGGTGGCAATCAGCCCCAGCATTTT
.	.	TRBV27	TRBJ1-5	CASSLTVWQPQHF	TGTGCCAGCAGTTTAACTGTGTGGCAGCCCCAGCATTTT
once	TRBD2	TRBV5-6	TRBJ2-7	CASSFGGTTYEQYF	TGTGCCAGCAGCTTCGGAGGGACTACCTACGAGCAGTACTTC
.	TRBD2	TRBV5-5	TRBJ2-5	CASSLARAGGLMYQETQYF	TGTGCCAGCAGCTTGGCCCGGGCGGGAGGCCTGATGTACCAAGAGACCCAGTACTTC
.	.	TRBV9	TRBJ2-1	CASSIGGAFSYNEQFF	TGTGCCAGCAGCATCGGTGGAGCGTTTTCCTACAATGAGCAGTTCTTC
.	.	TRBV9	TRBJ1-4	CASSVGNRGEDMTREKLFF	TGTGCCAGCAGCGTGGGCAATCGAGGAGAGGACATGACTAGAGAAAAACTGTTTTTT
.	TRBD1	TRBV27	TRBJ2-2	CASSAGPGTGDTGELFF	TGTGCCAGCAGCGCGGGGCCCGGGACAGGGGATACCGGGGAGCTGTTTTTT